The T cell receptor (beta chain) under discussion was sequenced for a study of cytomegalovirus exposure and HLA in healthy donors. Germline values: CDR1 GTSNPN, CDR2 SVGIG (reference sequence). The CDR3 spans 15 residues. Losses at the gene ends were 2 bases for V and 2 bases for J; bases not matched to a gene: 5. In the PCR, 60 Vbeta and 13 Jbeta primers were used. The method was immunoSEQ multiplex PCR; TCRdb's version includes in-frame clones alone and lacks a portion of them. The sample includes roughly 79,000 clones, around 76% seen only once; the top ten take over 5%. The gene calls are TRBV30 and TRBJ1-3; 8 positions agree with TRBD1. The sequenced sample consisted of PBMCs. This clonotype was sampled from a woman between 45 and 65 years old in good health and CMV-seropositive. CDR3 DNA: TGTGCCTGGAGTCCTGGACAGGGTCCTGGAAACACCATATATTTT. Translation gives CAWSPGQGPGNTIYF. The full variable domain, completed using reference TRBV30 and TRBJ1-3, is SQTIHQWPATLVQPVGSPLSLECTVEGTSNPNLYWYRQAAGRGLQLLFYSVGIGQISSEVPQNLSASRPQDRQFILSSKKLLLSDSGFYLCAWSPGQGPGNTIYFGEGSWLTVV.